This entry lists 9 T cell receptor beta chains sequenced from one sample in a study of regulatory T cells in long-lasting Graves disease. Building of the TCR beta libraries involved iRepertoire HTBI primers and Arm-PCR of CDR3 regions. One entry per CDR3 protein results from TCRdb running MiXCR on the multiplex PCR reads. The profile shows 250,000 to 300,000 distinct CDR3 sequences, under 20% of them singletons. Time point in this sample: newly diagnosed GD, antithyroid drugs for less than 3 months. RNA isolated from PBMCs was used to make the TCR library. A further study also used this sample, focusing on T cells in Graves' hyperthyroidism and ophthalmopathy.

Sequenced material: peripheral blood mononuclear cells (PBMCs), taken at new diagnosis, from a patient treated with antithyroid drugs. These receptors originate from a woman aged 30 to 39 with Graves disease.

This clonotype was observed many times. The rearrangement joins TRBV2 to TRBJ1-1; D is unresolved. Germline CDR1 is SNHLY and CDR2 is FYNNEI. The V and J ends lost 10 bases and 0 bases respectively, with 6 bases between them. The CDR3 runs to 11 residues. The DNA for the CDR3 is TGTGCCAACAAGTTGAACACTGAAGCTTTCTTT. It encodes CANKLNTEAFF.

This clonotype was seen repeatedly, ten times or more. A junction end diverges from the germline sequence, so it may reflect a read error. The chain recombines TRBV4-1 with TRBJ2-3, with TRBD1 identical over 9 bases. This CDR3 spans 15 amino acids. CDR1 is MGHRA and CDR2 is YSYEKL in the germline V gene. The CDR3 spells CASSHGTGTTDTQYF. CDR3 coding DNA: TGTGCCAGCAGCCACGGGACAGGGACTACAGATACGCAGTATTTT.

Comments on this clonotype: A far larger clone is one nucleotide away, so this likely arose from a read error. The V gene is TRBV7-2, the J gene TRBJ2-3, with D possibly matching TRBD2 (6 bases). This CDR3 comprises 14 residues. Trimming left V 8 bases short and J 2 bases short, with 14 bases between. From germline, CDR1 is SGHTA and CDR2 FQGNSA. In nucleotides, the CDR3 is TGTGCCAGCGGCAGTAGCGGCCACACAGATACGCAGTATTTT. Protein sequence: CASGSSGHTDTQYF.

At least ten counts were recorded for this clonotype. The chain recombines TRBV7-2 with TRBJ1-5; D gene unclear. The CDR3 is 12 amino acids. Germline V CDR1 and CDR2: SGHTA, FQGNSA. V lost 5 bases, J lost 7 bases, and 9 bases lay in between. This CDR3 reads CASSRIKQPQHF. In DNA, the CDR3 is TGTGCCAGCAGCCGAATTAAGCAGCCCCAGCATTTT.

This clonotype was seen repeatedly, ten times or more. The chain has TRBV6-1 and TRBJ1-1; D is perhaps TRBD1 (5 bases). There are 14 residues in the CDR3. Germline lookup yields CDR1 MNHNS and CDR2 SASEGT. Trimming shortened V by 7 bases and J by 7 bases, and 19 bases separated the two germline ends. The CDR3 is CASTYPKGGDEAFF. The CDR3 coding sequence is TGTGCCAGCACCTATCCGAAGGGAGGGGATGAAGCTTTCTTT.

Ten or more counts support this clonotype. This chain uses TRBV29-1 with TRBJ1-1; 8 bases line up with TRBD1. Germline CDR1 reads SQVTM; CDR2 reads ANQGSEA. J lost 13 bases, V lost 7 bases, and 11 bases had no gene match. The length of the CDR3 is 11 residues. This CDR3 is CSARAGTGRFF. As DNA, the CDR3 is TGCAGCGCCAGAGCCGGGACAGGCCGTTTCTTT.

Comments on this clonotype: A much larger clone differs by one base, so this may be a read error. The rearrangement uses TRBV11-2 and TRBJ2-3; D tentatively fits TRBD1 or TRBD2 (5 bases each). Germline CDR1 and CDR2: SGHAT and FQNNGV. V lost 5 bases, J lost 2 bases, and 20 bases lay in between. This CDR3 comprises 17 residues. CDR3 region: CASSARPGPTNTDTQYF. Written as DNA, the CDR3 is TGTGCCAGCAGCGCCCGACCGGGGCCGACTAACACAGATACGCAGTATTTT.

The table lists this clonotype with many counts. The chain employs TRBV20-1 and TRBJ2-1; TRBD2 agrees at 10 bases. From germline, CDR1 is DFQATT and CDR2 SNEGSKA (reference sequence). The CDR3 loop spans 16 amino acids. V lost 6 bases and J lost 5; bases outside the gene matches: 13. The CDR3 loop is CSARKLAGATNNEQFF. In nucleotides, the CDR3 is TGCAGTGCGAGGAAGCTAGCGGGGGCTACTAACAATGAGCAGTTCTTC.

V gene TRBV7-9 combines with J gene TRBJ1-1; no clear D. Germline V CDR1 and CDR2: SEHNR, FQNEAQ (reference sequence). V lost 6 bases and J 5 bases, leaving 16 bases between the germline ends. The CDR3 contains 14 residues. CDR3 in amino acids: CASSRRSDGTEAFF. CDR3 in DNA: TGTGCCAGCAGTCGGCGGTCGGATGGGACTGAAGCTTTCTTT.